The entry below describes one T cell receptor (beta chain). As yet, its antigen is unknown. These data come from a study of naive and memory T cell subsets. This CDR3 has 15 amino acids. Trimming shortened V by 2 bases and J by 8 bases, and 18 bases separated the two germline ends. The library had UMIs added by 3' ligation of an oligonucleotide to TCR cDNA. Whole blood, 2.5 ml, came from adult healthy volunteers. Input was roughly 1 to 1000 ng of DNase-treated total RNA without cell sorting. Study results and limitations: This RNA-based method may be sensitive to activation-related transcript changes.

Amplification of ligated cDNA took four PCR rounds with SP2 and nested alpha and beta constant primers. Using its own MiXCR run on the 5' RACE reads, TCRdb lists one record per CDR3 protein. The data show around 56,000 distinct CDR3 sequences, with 6% to 8.5% seen just once and just over 9.5% held by the top ten. This receptor was taken from a female donor in good health. The V call is TRBV12-3 or TRBV12-4, the J call TRBJ1-1; possible D gene TRBD1, 5 bases. CDR3 nucleotide sequence: TGTGCCAGCAGTTTAAAAGATGGTTGGGACCCCGAAGCTTTCTTT. It yields the protein CASSLKDGWDPEAFF.